This TCR beta chain was retrieved from a study of cytomegalovirus exposure and HLA in healthy donors. Germline lookup yields CDR1 LNHDA and CDR2 SQIVND (reference sequence). The CDR3 covers 14 residues. V dropped 8 bases and J dropped 0 bases, with 11 bases sitting between them. PCR amplification relied on 60 Vbeta primers (plus 13 Jbeta primers). In the original workflow: As a later analysis found, there were 82 million or so unique TCR beta chains, of which some 10 million were shared. Profiled with immunoSEQ multiplex PCR; TCRdb holds only in-frame clones, not every one. The D gene and trimming were derived from the DNA, and the V and J assignments and clone size from that table. The sample has under 200,000 clones, 60% to 85% seen once.

The V gene is TRBV19, the J gene TRBJ2-1, with D perhaps matching TRBD2 (6 bases). The receptor was derived from a man aged 35 to 55 in good health and CMV-seronegative. The sequencing input was PBMCs. In nucleotides, the CDR3 is TGTGCCAGTCGCGGGGTAAGCTCCTACAATGAGCAGTTCTTC. It is translated as CASRGVSSYNEQFF.